This T cell receptor beta chain was identified in a study of radiation and T cells in renal cell carcinoma. The protocol was immunoSEQ multiplex PCR, while the TCRdb copy is restricted to in-frame clones and leaves out a portion. The top ten clones hold roughly 4.1% of a sample with approximately 140,000 clones, 88% of them seen once. CDR3 length: 15 residues. V lost 4 bases and J 2 bases, leaving 15 bases between the germline ends. From germline, CDR1 is SGHRS and CDR2 YFSETQ. Time point defined: baseline pretreatment blood. Treatment specified: 15 Gy SBRT to primary tumor, nephrectomy 4 weeks later.

This TCR was sampled from a woman in her 70s with renal cell carcinoma. The J gene is TRBJ2-5, the V gene TRBV5-1; D uncertain. The sample here was blood, taken from a patient whose treatment included radiotherapy and nephrectomy. DNA of the CDR3: TGCGCCAGCAGCGCCGCCAGCCTAATTCAAGAGACCCAGTACTTC. Protein product: CASSAASLIQETQYF. Full variable domain (remainder filled in from reference TRBV5-1 and TRBJ2-5): KAGVTQTPRYLIKTRGQQVTLSCSPISGHRSVSWYQQTPGQGLQFLFEYFSETQRNKGNFPGRFSGRQFSNSRSEMNVSTLELGDSALYLCASSAASLIQETQYFGPGTRLLVL.